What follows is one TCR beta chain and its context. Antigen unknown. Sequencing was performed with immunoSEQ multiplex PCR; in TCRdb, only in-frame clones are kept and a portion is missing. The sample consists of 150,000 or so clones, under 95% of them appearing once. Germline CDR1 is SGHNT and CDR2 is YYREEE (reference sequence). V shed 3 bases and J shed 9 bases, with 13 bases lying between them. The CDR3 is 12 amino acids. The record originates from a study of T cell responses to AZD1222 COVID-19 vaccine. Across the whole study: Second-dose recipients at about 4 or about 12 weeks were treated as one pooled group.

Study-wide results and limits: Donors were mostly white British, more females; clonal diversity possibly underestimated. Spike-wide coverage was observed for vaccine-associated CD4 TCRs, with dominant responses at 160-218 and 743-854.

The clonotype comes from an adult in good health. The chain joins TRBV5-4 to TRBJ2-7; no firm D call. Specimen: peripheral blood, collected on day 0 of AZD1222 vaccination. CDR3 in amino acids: CASSSDGPGQYF. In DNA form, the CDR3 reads TGTGCCAGCAGCTCGGACGGCCCCGGGCAGTACTTC. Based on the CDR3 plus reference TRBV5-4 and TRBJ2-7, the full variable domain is ETGVTQSPTHLIKTRGQQVTLRCSSQSGHNTVSWYQQALGQGPQFIFQYYREEENGRGNFPPRFSGLQFPNYSSELNVNALELDDSALYLCASSSDGPGQYFGPGTRLTVT.